This T cell receptor beta chain was captured in a study of blood T cell repertoires in COVID-19. There are 16 residues in the CDR3. Germline values: CDR1 LGHNA, CDR2 YSLEER. V dropped 0 bases and J dropped 2 bases, with 14 bases sitting between them. Measured with immunoSEQ multiplex PCR; TCRdb has only the in-frame clones, and not every one. The sample includes approximately 110,000 clones, approximately 87% of them seen just once. Sequenced sample: peripheral blood. The chain combines TRBV4-3 with TRBJ2-7, with TRBD2 as a possible D gene (6 bases). This clonotype was sampled from a woman in her fifties or sixties with acute or convalescent COVID-19. CDR3 sequence reads: CASSQDWRERAYEQYF. The CDR3 region has the DNA TGCGCCAGCAGCCAAGATTGGAGGGAGAGAGCCTACGAGCAGTACTTC.